Described below is a single T cell receptor (beta chain) sequence and its context. Its antigen is not known. This record comes from a study of cytomegalovirus exposure and HLA in healthy donors. The PCR made use of 60 Vbeta and 13 Jbeta primers. Profiled with immunoSEQ multiplex PCR; TCRdb holds only in-frame clones, not every one. The sample lists 150,000 to 200,000 clones, less than 85% occurring once. Points from the study as a whole: For most TCR sequences rarity was the rule, although some public TCRs occurred in many donors. Earlier analysis yielded a pattern in which most TCR beta V segments were productive about 87% or about 30% of the time.

From germline, CDR1 is MNHEY and CDR2 SMNVEV (reference sequence). This CDR3 spans 19 amino acids. The germline V and J ends were trimmed by 9 bases and 4 bases, with 32 bases remaining between them. Sequenced input: PBMCs. The chain combines TRBV27 with TRBJ2-3; a possible D gene is TRBD2 (6 bases). This TCR came from a man between 18 and 29 years old in good health and CMV-seronegative. The CDR3 coding sequence is TGTGCCAGTTTCCCCGGGACTCAGATATCCGGGTATGCGGCAGATACGCAGTATTTT. This codes for CASFPGTQISGYAADTQYF.